These T cell receptor beta chains were read from a single sample in a study of blood T cells in healthy people across ages. TCRdb processed the 5' RACE reads anew with MiXCR; each CDR3 protein has one entry. This sample has more than 650,000 distinct CDR3 sequences, with about 55% found just once. The material sequenced was blood. All receptors derive from a man older than 75 in good health. The CDR3 runs from the conserved cysteine through the conserved F or W. Fields, in order: CDR3 DNA, CDR3 protein, clone size, V gene, J gene, D gene. The D gene is left open where the match is weak. Some rows have no size entry. The others give once, few or many, or a class for an expanded clone.

TGTGCCAGCAGCGCAGGGACTAGCGGGAGTGGGCAGACGTTCTTC	CASSAGTSGSGQTFF	NA	TRBV7-2	TRBJ2-1	TRBD2
TGCAGCGTTGCAAACAAGGTGGGGAACAATGAGCAGTTCTTC	CSVANKVGNNEQFF	few	TRBV29-1	TRBJ2-1	NA
TGTGCCAGCGCCGGGACCAGCCACCTTCCTGACTACGAGCAGTACTTC	CASAGTSHLPDYEQYF	NA	TRBV14	TRBJ2-7	NA
TGTGCCAGCAGCCCCCTGGGCGCTAGCGGGCTAGGGGAGCTGTTTTTT	CASSPLGASGLGELFF	NA	TRBV5-6	TRBJ2-2	TRBD2
TGTGCCAGCCAAGTCACAAGCGGGAAACACAGAGACGCGTATTTT	CASQVTSGKHRDAYF	NA	TRBV2	TRBJ2-3	TRBD2
TGTGCCAGCTCACTTCGCGGGAACGACAGACCCGGGACCCAGTTCTTC	CASSLRGNDRPGTQFF	NA	TRBV18	TRBJ2-1	NA
TGTGCCAGCAGTTCACGGCGGGATCGGCCCTACGAGCGGTACTTC	CASSSRRDRPYERYF	NA	TRBV27	TRBJ2-7	NA
TGCAGTGCTAGAGCCGACGGCAGGGGGGGCTATGGCTACACCTTC	CSARADGRGGYGYTF	once	TRBV20-1	TRBJ1-2	TRBD1
TGTGCCAGCAGCTCCGTCCCTGGGGCCAACGTCCTGACTTTC	CASSSVPGANVLTF	few	TRBV5-4	TRBJ2-6	NA
TGCGCCAGCAGCTTGCTGTCCCGGACTAGCGGGACCAATGAGCAGTTCTTC	CASSLLSRTSGTNEQFF	NA	TRBV5-1	TRBJ2-1	TRBD2
TGTGCCAGCAGCCCCTCGGGACAGGGGGACTATGGCTACACCTTC	CASSPSGQGDYGYTF	NA	TRBV7-9	TRBJ1-2	TRBD1
TGTGCCATCAGTGAATGGAGACAGGGGCCACGAGCGTACCAAGAGACCCAGTACTTC	CAISEWRQGPRAYQETQYF	NA	TRBV10-3	TRBJ2-5	TRBD1
TGTGCCAGCAGTCCCTTCGGCCACGGCTACACCTTC	CASSPFGHGYTF	few	TRBV27	TRBJ1-2	NA
TGCAGTGCCCACAGGGGACAGGGGCTCGGTGAGCAGTTCTTC	CSAHRGQGLGEQFF	NA	TRBV20-1	TRBJ2-1	TRBD1
TGTGCCAGCAGCGTAGATGGGACAGGGGGGATACGGGACGAGCAGTACTTC	CASSVDGTGGIRDEQYF	NA	TRBV9	TRBJ2-7	TRBD1
TGTGCCAGCTCACCACTTACCGAACCCCAGGAGGGCTACACCTTC	CASSPLTEPQEGYTF	few	TRBV18	TRBJ1-2	NA
TGTGCCATCAGTGAGGTTAACACCGGGGAGCTGTTTTTT	CAISEVNTGELFF	NA	TRBV10-3	TRBJ2-2	NA
TGCGCCAGCAGCTTTGGGGGGACCAGATGGGAGACCCAGTACTTC	CASSFGGTRWETQYF	NA	TRBV5-1	TRBJ2-5	NA
TGTGCCAGCAGCAGAGGGACGGAGAACTATGGCTACACCTTC	CASSRGTENYGYTF	NA	TRBV16	TRBJ1-2	NA
TGTGCCAGCGCAGCCGAAGCTTCTCTGGGCTACACCTTC	CASAAEASLGYTF	once	TRBV12-3/TRBV12-4	TRBJ1-2	NA
TGCGCCAGCAGTCCGGGACTAGCGGCCCAGGACACCGGGGAGCTGTTTTTT	CASSPGLAAQDTGELFF	NA	TRBV10-1	TRBJ2-2	TRBD2